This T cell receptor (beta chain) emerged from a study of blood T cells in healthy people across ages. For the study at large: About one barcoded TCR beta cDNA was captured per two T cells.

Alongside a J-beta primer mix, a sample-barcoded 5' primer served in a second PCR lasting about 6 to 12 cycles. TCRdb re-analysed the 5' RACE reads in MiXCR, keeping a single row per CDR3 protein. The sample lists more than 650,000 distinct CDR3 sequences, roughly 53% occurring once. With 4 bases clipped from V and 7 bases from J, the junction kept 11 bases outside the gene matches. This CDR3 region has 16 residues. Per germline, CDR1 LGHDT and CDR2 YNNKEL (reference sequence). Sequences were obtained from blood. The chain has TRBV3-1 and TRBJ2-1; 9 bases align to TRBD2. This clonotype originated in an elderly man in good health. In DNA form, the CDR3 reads TGTGCCAGCAGCCCTCCCTGGCGGGAGGGCCGGAATGAGCAGTTCTTC. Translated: CASSPPWREGRNEQFF.